This TCR beta chain originates from a study of T cells in localized non-small cell lung cancer. This clone was detected only a few times. The repertoire was sequenced with immunoSEQ multiplex PCR; TCRdb's copy has only in-frame clones and lacks some. The table records more than 10,000 clones, 70% to 90% of them present only once. The V and J ends lost 4 bases and 2 bases respectively, with 5 bases between them. From germline, CDR1 is MGHRA and CDR2 YSYEKL. The CDR3 has 13 residues. The source is a male donor aged 60 or older with stage III lung adenocarcinoma. The sample here was peripheral blood, taken before any cancer treatment. This sequence joins TRBV4-1 and TRBJ1-4; D is unclear. As DNA, the CDR3 is TGCGCCAGCAGCCGGGTGACTAATGAAAAACTGTTTTTT. It encodes CASSRVTNEKLFF.